These 14 T cell receptor beta chains were sequenced from one sample in a study of control samples from healthy donors and cancer patients. Clones were read by immunoSEQ multiplex PCR, and TCRdb kept only the in-frame ones, dropping some. The sample has about 270,000 clones; more than 65% are singletons. Material: PBMCs. The receptors shown here come from a woman aged 55-70 years with lung cancer.

This chain links TRBV5-1 with TRBJ2-7, with D uncertain. This CDR3 contains 16 residues. CDR1 is SGHRS, CDR2 YFSETQ, per germline. Deletions cut 0 bases from V and 5 bases from J, with 18 bases between. Here the CDR3 DNA reads TGCGCCAGCAGCTTGGACCAACAGAGGATAAGCAACGAGCAGTACTTC. Translation gives CASSLDQQRISNEQYF.

The chain links TRBV5-1 to TRBJ2-7; perhaps TRBD1 as D (6 bases). The CDR3 totals 16 residues. V was cut by 4 bases and J by 2 bases, with 19 bases left in between. Germline assignment: CDR1 SGHRS and CDR2 YFSETQ. CDR3: CASSGDGQSHTYEQYF. The CDR3 DNA is TGCGCCAGCAGCGGGGACGGACAGTCCCACACCTACGAGCAGTACTTC. The full variable domain, rest sourced from reference TRBV5-1 and TRBJ2-7, is KAGVTQTPRYLIKTRGQQVTLSCSPISGHRSVSWYQQTPGQGLQFLFEYFSETQRNKGNFPGRFSGRQFSNSRSEMNVSTLELGDSALYLCASSGDGQSHTYEQYFGPGTRLTVT.

The rearrangement uses TRBV5-1 and TRBJ2-1; maybe TRBD2 (6 bases). The germline V gene encodes CDR1 SGHRS and CDR2 YFSETQ. V shed 1 base and J shed 6 bases, with 11 bases lying between them. This CDR3 comprises 14 residues. CDR3 region: CASSLYGTANEQFF. In DNA form, the CDR3 reads TGCGCCAGCAGCTTGTACGGGACTGCCAATGAGCAGTTCTTC.

The chain recombines TRBV5-6 with TRBJ1-2, with D possibly matching TRBD1 (5 bases). The germline V and J ends were trimmed by 7 bases and 6 bases, with 16 bases remaining between them. This CDR3 contains 13 residues. CDR1 and CDR2 (germline): SGHDT, YYEEEE. The CDR3 DNA is TGTGCCAGCCGGACGGGACCCACCGATGGCTACACCTTC. Translation gives CASRTGPTDGYTF. The full variable domain, in which reference TRBV5-6 and TRBJ1-2 provide the parts outside the CDR3, is DAGVTQSPTHLIKTRGQQVTLRCSPKSGHDTVSWYQQALGQGPQFIFQYYEEEERQRGNFPDRFSGHQFPNYSSELNVNALLLGDSALYLCASRTGPTDGYTFGSGTRLTVV.

The chain combines TRBV5-1 with TRBJ2-7, with D tentatively TRBD1 or TRBD2 (5 bases each). V dropped 3 bases and J dropped 3 bases, with 7 bases sitting between them. The CDR3 is 12 residues long. Germline V CDR1 and CDR2: SGHRS, YFSETQ. CDR3 coding DNA: TGCGCCAGCAGCTGGGACGGCTACGAGCAGTACTTC. Its translation: CASSWDGYEQYF.

The rearrangement links TRBV7-8 to TRBJ2-2; 7 bases map to TRBD2. The germline gives CDR1 SGHVS, CDR2 FQNEAQ. V lost 1 base, J lost 2 bases, and 7 bases stayed unmatched. The CDR3 has 17 residues. CDR3 nucleotides: TGTGCCAGCAGCTTAGTCGGGCTAGCGGATAACACCGGGGAGCTGTTTTTT. The encoded protein is CASSLVGLADNTGELFF.

This sequence joins TRBV6-1 and TRBJ1-1; maybe TRBD1 (5 bases). Trimming removed 1 base from V and 4 bases from J, with 16 bases in between. Germline lookup yields CDR1 MNHNS and CDR2 SASEGT. This CDR3 has 16 residues. Here the CDR3 reads CASSEGGGILSTEAFF. CDR3 DNA sequence: TGTGCCAGCAGTGAAGGTGGGGGGATCCTTAGCACTGAAGCTTTCTTT.

The rearrangement uses TRBV4-1 and TRBJ1-5; 8 bases are a match to TRBD1. Trimming at V came to 1 base and at J to 7 bases, leaving 9 bases not matched to a gene. This CDR3 contains 16 residues. Germline assignment: CDR1 MGHRA and CDR2 YSYEKL. The CDR3 reads CASSQGATGGYQPQHF. DNA for the CDR3: TGCGCCAGCAGCCAAGGGGCAACAGGGGGATACCAGCCCCAGCATTTT.

This clone was picked up one time. The rearrangement joins TRBV11-2 to TRBJ1-2; D remains ambiguous. Germline assignment: CDR1 SGHAT and CDR2 FQNNGV. The CDR3 is 11 amino acids. Trimming stripped 4 bases from V and 12 bases from J, with 12 bases between. CDR3 region: CASSSLAGDTF. CDR3 nucleotide sequence: TGTGCCAGCAGCTCACTCGCTGGGGACACCTTC.

CDR3 DNA sequence: TGTGCCAGCAGCTTGGAGGGGGGCGAGACCTTC. It yields the protein CASSLEGGETF. V gene TRBV5-6 combines with J gene TRBJ1-2; a possible D gene is TRBD1 (6 bases). This CDR3 region has 11 residues. Per the germline V gene, CDR1 is SGHDT and CDR2 is YYEEEE. Trimming took 0 bases from V and 14 from J, leaving 11 bases between them.

This chain joins TRBV5-4 and TRBJ2-1; 11 bases map to TRBD2. The CDR3 totals 17 residues. The ends lost 0 bases at V and 1 base at J; junction bases unmatched: 3. Per germline, CDR1 SGHNT and CDR2 YYREEE (reference sequence). The CDR3 is CASSLVSGGASYNEQFF. The CDR3, as DNA: TGTGCCAGCAGCTTGGTTAGCGGGGGGGCTTCCTACAATGAGCAGTTCTTC.

The chain has TRBV21-1 and TRBJ1-5; TRBD1 is taken as the D call from the table, unchecked against the DNA. TRBV21-1 is assigned pseudogene status. This CDR3 is 15 amino acids long. The CDR3, as DNA: TGTGCCAGTGGGGTGACAGGGACGGGCAATCAGCCCCAGCATTTT. It yields the protein CASGVTGTGNQPQHF.

The chain links TRBV5-1 to TRBJ1-2; tentatively, D is TRBD1 (6 bases). The CDR3 extends over 13 amino acids. V was trimmed by 1 base and J by 8 bases, leaving 12 bases between them. Germline CDR1 is SGHRS and CDR2 is YFSETQ. The CDR3 coding sequence is TGCGCCAGCAGCTTGTCGGGGGCGGAGGGCTACACCTTC. Protein: CASSLSGAEGYTF.

The V call is TRBV5-4, the J call TRBJ2-1; no clear D. The germline V and J ends were trimmed by 5 bases and 5 bases, with 5 bases remaining between them. Germline assignment: CDR1 SGHNT and CDR2 YYREEE (reference sequence). The length of the CDR3 is 11 residues. The CDR3 nucleotides are TGTGCCAGCAGAAAGGACAATGAGCAGTTCTTC. Translation: CASRKDNEQFF.